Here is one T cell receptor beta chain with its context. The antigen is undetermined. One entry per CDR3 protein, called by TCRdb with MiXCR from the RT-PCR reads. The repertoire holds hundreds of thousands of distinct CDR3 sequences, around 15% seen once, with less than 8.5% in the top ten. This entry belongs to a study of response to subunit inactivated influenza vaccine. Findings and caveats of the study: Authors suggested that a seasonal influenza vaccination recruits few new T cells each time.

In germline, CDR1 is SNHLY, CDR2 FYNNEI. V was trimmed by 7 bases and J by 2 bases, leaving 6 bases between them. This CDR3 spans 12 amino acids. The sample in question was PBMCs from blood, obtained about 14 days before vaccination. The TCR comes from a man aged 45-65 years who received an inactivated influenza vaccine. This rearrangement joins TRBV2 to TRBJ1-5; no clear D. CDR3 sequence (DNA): TGTGCCAGCAACAATGGCAATCAGCCCCAGCATTTT. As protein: CASNNGNQPQHF.